This T cell receptor (beta chain) was retrieved from a study of post-analysis software for immune sequencing data. On the study more broadly: The study covered relapsing-remitting, secondary progressive and progressive-relapsing courses of multiple sclerosis. Findings and caveats of the study: Compared against controls, patients with multiple sclerosis displayed significantly lower normalized Chao1 diversity.

Presence of unique molecular identifiers characterized the TCR beta cDNA libraries. With roughly 0.9 to 10 million T cells as the source, roughly 0.5 million cDNA molecules resulted. TCRdb recomputed calls from the PCR reads with MiXCR, one row per CDR3 protein. The repertoire includes roughly 180,000 distinct CDR3 sequences, about 32% of them detected once, and approximately 1.5% sits in the top ten. The sample holds many counts of this clonotype. Antigen unknown. Sequenced sample: blood. The sequence derives from a girl aged 10 to 17 with multiple sclerosis.

This chain's CDR3 is CSPPACRDIQPQHF. The CDR3 coding sequence is TGCAGTCCCCCGGCCTGCCGGGACATTCAGCCCCAGCATTTT. This chain connects TRBV20-1 to TRBJ1-5; a weak D match, TRBD1 (6 bases). The germline V and J ends were trimmed by 8 bases and 6 bases, with 20 bases remaining between them. This CDR3 is built from 14 residues. The germline CDR1 and CDR2 sequences are DFQATT and SNEGSKA (reference sequence).